This T cell receptor beta chain was documented in a study of shared clonotypes between healthy human individuals. At the level of the study: Ranging from 18 to 49 in age, donors were a couple of women and a few men. Three plates each covered CD4 naive and memory; CD8 naive two, CD8 memory one.

Details on this clone: As yet, its antigen is unknown.

Study outcomes and limitations: Roughly 5% of naive CD4 clonotypes were common to several donors. A small donor pool kept down the genetic and exposure-history diversity that was represented.

Only in-frame clones appear in the TCRdb table, and some are missing; sequencing was by immunoSEQ multiplex PCR. The sample records roughly 2.6 million clones, approximately 92% being singletons. The germline CDR1 and CDR2 sequences are MNHEY and SVGAGI. V dropped 4 bases and J dropped 2; count of bases not matched to a gene: 7. The CDR3 is made up of 15 amino acids. Input material: naive CD4+ T cells sorted from blood. Subset described: CD45RA+ positively selected. The sequence was collected from a young man in good health. The gene calls are TRBV6-5 and TRBJ2-5, with 7 nucleotides matching TRBD2. CDR3 amino acids: CASSLTGTKQETQYF. In nucleotides, the CDR3 is TGTGCCAGCAGTTTAACCGGGACTAAACAAGAGACCCAGTACTTC.